A single sample gave rise to the 30 T cell receptor beta chains below, sequenced in a study of CD8 T cells in Susac syndrome (dated by TCRdb to the late 2010s). Libraries were built with the immunoSEQ multiplex PCR assay. RNA was extracted using the RNeasy kit, and roughly 0.5 to 1 ug of the RNA was reverse transcribed with random hexamers. TCRdb handled the public reads itself, with Q25 trimming in fastp and clone calling in MiXCR, and kept productive beta chains. Rows are unified per CDR3 protein, each entry keeping the most common DNA and genes. The sample profile shows 65,000 to 100,000 distinct CDR3 sequences; roughly 95% of them were found once. The ten largest clones capture approximately 0.39% of the sample. The specimen sequenced was CD8+ T cells from PBMCs. These TCRs come from a human donor with Susac syndrome.

The V call is TRBV13, the J call TRBJ1-2; D is unclear. Germline V CDR1 and CDR2: PRHDT, FYEKMQ (reference sequence). The CDR3 contains 14 residues. V was shortened by 11 bases and J by 6 bases, with 22 bases between the two germline ends. CDR3 nucleotides: TGTGCCTGCTCCGTCGGCAGACCCTTGAATGGCTACACCTTC. It encodes CACSVGRPLNGYTF.

V is TRBV20-1 and J is TRBJ1-5; no clear D. The V and J ends lost 5 bases and 2 bases respectively, with 7 bases between them. The CDR3 covers 12 residues. Looked up from germline, CDR1 is DFQATT and CDR2 is SNEGSKA (reference sequence). This CDR3 reads CSADQGNQPQHF. The CDR3 DNA follows: TGCAGTGCTGATCAGGGCAATCAGCCCCAGCATTTT.

The chain recombines TRBV6-1 with TRBJ1-2; the match to TRBD1 covers 7 bases. The germline CDR1 and CDR2 sequences are MNHNS and SASEGT. The CDR3 has 13 amino acids. Trimming at V came to 7 bases and at J to 4 bases, leaving 6 bases not matched to a gene. The CDR3 sequence is CASNTGAIYGYTF. CDR3 in DNA: TGTGCCAGCAACACAGGGGCCATCTATGGCTACACCTTC.

This clonotype was picked up one time. V and J are TRBV4-3 and TRBJ1-1; no firm D call. The CDR3 has 13 residues. The V and J ends lost 2 bases and 5 bases respectively, with 9 bases between them. Germline V gives CDR1 LGHNA, CDR2 YSLEER. This CDR3 is CASSQQVWTEAFF. CDR3 sequence (DNA): TGCGCCAGCAGCCAACAGGTTTGGACTGAAGCTTTCTTT.

The chain links TRBV2 to TRBJ2-3; D may match TRBD1 or TRBD2 (5 bases each). The CDR3 length is 11 residues. V was shortened by 9 bases and J by 12 bases, with 16 bases between the two germline ends. Germline-derived CDR1 and CDR2 are SNHLY and FYNNEI. The CDR3 region is CASQGRDVQYF. As DNA, the CDR3 is TGTGCCAGTCAGGGACGGGACGTACAGTATTTT.

The chain uses TRBV7-9 and TRBJ2-7, with TRBD1 matching over 7 bases. Germline values: CDR1 SEHNR, CDR2 FQNEAQ (reference sequence). V was clipped by 5 bases and J by 4 bases; unmatched bases: 14. This CDR3 spans 16 amino acids. CDR3 region: CASSPRDSPREYEQYF. As DNA, the CDR3 is TGTGCCAGCAGCCCAAGGGACAGCCCAAGAGAGTACGAGCAGTACTTC.

The chain has TRBV13 and TRBJ1-1; no clear D gene. Between the trimmed V and J ends, which lost 0 bases and 0 bases, there was a span of 8 bases. The CDR3 has 15 amino acids. Looked up from germline, CDR1 is PRHDT and CDR2 is FYEKMQ (reference sequence). The DNA for the CDR3 is TGTGCCAGCAGCTTAGGGGACGGATTGAACACTGAAGCTTTCTTT. Translated, it gives CASSLGDGLNTEAFF.

This chain uses TRBV20-1 with TRBJ2-7; tentatively, D is TRBD1 (6 bases). This CDR3 is 15 amino acids long. V lost 7 bases to trimming and J lost 3 bases, with 22 bases between them. Germline V CDR1 and CDR2: DFQATT, SNEGSKA (reference sequence). The CDR3 sequence is CSGRGSGRDDYEQYF. DNA for the CDR3: TGCAGTGGCAGGGGATCCGGACGGGATGACTACGAGCAGTACTTC.

Of note for this clonotype: Mismatch with germline at one junction end may stem from a read error. CDR3: CNVERGAVDTQYF. In DNA, the CDR3 is TGCAACGTTGAACGGGGGGCAGTGGATACGCAGTATTTT. The genes are TRBV29-1 and TRBJ2-3, with D possibly TRBD2 on 7 matching bases. The CDR3 contains 13 residues. CDR1 is SQVTM and CDR2 is ANQGSEA in the germline V gene.

The chain has TRBV20-1 and TRBJ2-7, with TRBD1 matching over 10 bases. Germline assignment: CDR1 DFQATT and CDR2 SNEGSKA (reference sequence). The CDR3 has 13 residues. V lost 5 bases and J lost 5; bases outside the gene matches: 6. This CDR3 reads CSASGTGDHEQYF. In DNA, the CDR3 is TGCAGTGCTTCCGGGACAGGGGACCACGAGCAGTACTTC.

The chain is built from TRBV25-1 and TRBJ2-1, with 11 bases fitting TRBD2. V lost 0 bases and J lost 9; bases outside the gene matches: 7. The CDR3 covers 16 residues. Germline lookup yields CDR1 MGHDK and CDR2 SYGVNS. The chain's CDR3 is CASSEYLLAGVGEQFF. The DNA for the CDR3 is TGTGCCAGCAGTGAATATTTACTAGCGGGAGTTGGTGAGCAGTTCTTC.

This chain links TRBV9 with TRBJ1-5; D is unclear. The germline gives CDR1 SGDLS, CDR2 YYNGEE. The V end was cut by 3 bases, the J end by 0 bases, with 4 bases between. This CDR3 region has 13 residues. CDR3 nucleotide sequence: TGTGCCAGCAGCGACGGTAGCAATCAGCCCCAGCATTTT. Translating gives CASSDGSNQPQHF.

This clonotype appeared a single time. This chain connects TRBV4-1 to TRBJ1-2, with D perhaps TRBD1 (6 bases). CDR1 is MGHRA, CDR2 YSYEKL, per germline. V shed 1 base and J shed 6 bases, with 15 bases lying between them. The CDR3 runs 15 residues. CDR3 residues: CASSQVTGKDNGYTF. CDR3 DNA: TGCGCCAGCAGCCAAGTAACAGGGAAGGATAATGGCTACACCTTC.

This clonotype was picked up a small number of times. The chain has TRBV20-1 and TRBJ1-1, with D uncertain. From germline, CDR1 is DFQATT and CDR2 SNEGSKA (reference sequence). Trimming removed 5 bases at V and 0 bases at J, with 10 bases between. The CDR3 spans 13 residues. The CDR3 loop is CSASPGVNTEAFF. CDR3 DNA: TGCAGTGCTTCCCCTGGGGTGAACACTGAAGCTTTCTTT.

The chain recombines TRBV28 with TRBJ1-1; D is undetermined. The V end was cut by 1 base, the J end by 0 bases, with 3 bases between. The CDR3 runs 13 residues. Per the germline V gene, CDR1 is MDHEN and CDR2 is SYDVKM. Here the CDR3 DNA reads TGTGCCAGCAGTTTATACATGAACACTGAAGCTTTCTTT. Translation: CASSLYMNTEAFF.

Only one count was recorded for this clonotype. This chain links TRBV9 with TRBJ1-1; D is undetermined. CDR1 is SGDLS, CDR2 YYNGEE, per germline. CDR3 length: 15 residues. Between the trimmed V and J ends, which lost 4 bases and 1 base, there was a span of 14 bases. CDR3 in DNA: TGTGCCAGCAGCTCACGGGCCCTAGAGAACACTGAAGCTTTCTTT. Encoded protein: CASSSRALENTEAFF.

V gene TRBV20-1 combines with J gene TRBJ2-3, with TRBD2 matching 7 bases. Unmatched junction bases numbered 9, after V lost 4 bases and J lost 5 bases. This CDR3 has 14 amino acids. Germline lookup yields CDR1 DFQATT and CDR2 SNEGSKA (reference sequence). The CDR3 loop reads CSAKGGREVDTQYF. CDR3 DNA sequence: TGCAGTGCTAAAGGCGGGAGAGAGGTAGATACGCAGTATTTT.

This clonotype was detected only once. V is TRBV20-1 and J is TRBJ2-5, with 9 positions matching TRBD2. CDR1 and CDR2 from the germline V gene are DFQATT and SNEGSKA (reference sequence). The V and J ends lost 6 bases and 1 base, in that order; junction bases with no gene match: 6. The CDR3 spans 14 residues. The CDR3: CSAYKGLAQETQYF. For the CDR3, the DNA is TGCAGTGCCTATAAGGGACTAGCCCAAGAGACCCAGTACTTC.

The chain links TRBV28 to TRBJ2-7; perhaps TRBD1 as D (5 bases). This CDR3 has 15 amino acids. CDR1 and CDR2 from the germline V gene are MDHEN and SYDVKM. V was cut by 7 bases and J by 3 bases, with 19 bases left in between. The CDR3 nucleotides are TGTGCCAGCACCCCCGCGGACAAGCGACTCTACGAGCAGTACTTC. Translated: CASTPADKRLYEQYF.

This clonotype appeared once. The chain carries TRBV2 and TRBJ2-5; either TRBD1 or TRBD2 may fit D (5 bases each). CDR1 and CDR2 (germline): SNHLY, FYNNEI. The CDR3 loop spans 14 amino acids. V shed 9 bases and J shed 5 bases, with 19 bases lying between them. The CDR3: CARNTGPKVETQYF. The CDR3, as DNA: TGTGCCAGGAATACGGGGCCCAAGGTCGAGACCCAGTACTTC.

The chain carries TRBV19 and TRBJ1-1; no definite D call. This CDR3 has 12 amino acids. V was shortened by 1 base and J by 7 bases, with 7 bases between the two germline ends. Germline V CDR1 and CDR2: LNHDA, SQIVND (reference sequence). CDR3 nucleotides: TGTGCCAGTAGTATAGTCGGCTTTGAAGCTTTCTTT. This codes for CASSIVGFEAFF.

The genes are TRBV15 and TRBJ2-5; D possibly corresponds to TRBD1 (6 bases). The V gene lost 0 bases and the J gene lost 5 bases, with 16 bases spanning the gap. The CDR3 runs 16 residues. Germline V gene data show CDR1 as LNHNV and CDR2 as YYDKDF (reference sequence). CDR3 sequence reads: CATSRDNDRYWETQYF. The CDR3 DNA reads as TGTGCCACCAGCAGAGATAATGACAGGTACTGGGAGACCCAGTACTTC.

This clonotype has only one observation. This chain joins TRBV27 and TRBJ2-1, with a tentative D call TRBD2 (5 bases). Trimming removed 7 bases at V and 4 bases at J, with 14 bases between. Germline-derived CDR1 and CDR2 are MNHEY and SMNVEV (reference sequence). This CDR3 region has 14 residues. The CDR3: CASTTGLGYNEQFF. DNA for the CDR3: TGTGCCAGCACTACCGGACTCGGGTACAATGAGCAGTTCTTC.

The rearrangement uses TRBV28 and TRBJ2-3, with TRBD2 identical over 10 bases. CDR1 is MDHEN and CDR2 is SYDVKM in the germline V gene. The CDR3 runs to 15 residues. Germline trimming cut 8 bases from V and 4 bases from J; bases unmatched to any gene: 9. The CDR3 here is CASASGGRVSDTQYF. CDR3 DNA: TGTGCCAGCGCTAGCGGGGGCCGGGTTTCAGATACGCAGTATTTT.

The chain recombines TRBV7-8 with TRBJ1-1; TRBD1 aligns across 9 bases. CDR3 length: 17 residues. The germline V gene encodes CDR1 SGHVS and CDR2 FQNEAQ. After removal of 4 bases from V and 0 bases from J, the junction contained 9 bases not matched to a gene. CDR3 in amino acids: CASSSPRTGDMNTEAFF. The CDR3 DNA follows: TGTGCCAGCAGCTCTCCTCGGACAGGGGACATGAACACTGAAGCTTTCTTT.

The chain carries TRBV29-1 and TRBJ2-3, with D unresolved. This CDR3 is 14 amino acids long. Germline loops: CDR1 SQVTM, CDR2 ANQGSEA. V was clipped by 6 bases and J by 3 bases, with 16 bases between them. The chain's CDR3 is CSVVRQEPTDTQYF. CDR3 DNA sequence: TGCAGCGTAGTGCGGCAGGAACCGACAGATACGCAGTATTTT.

The CDR3 DNA follows: TGTGCCAGCAAACCACAGGGACAATATGGCTACACCTTC. This translates into CASKPQGQYGYTF. The rearrangement uses TRBV27 and TRBJ1-2; weak D call: TRBD1 (6 bases). The length of the CDR3 is 13 residues. V was clipped by 7 bases and J by 5 bases, with 14 bases between them. Germline V gene sequence: CDR1 MNHEY, CDR2 SMNVEV (reference sequence).

The CDR3 sequence is CASSSGPATEAFF. As DNA, the CDR3 is TGTGCCAGCAGTTCCGGCCCTGCCACTGAAGCTTTCTTT. The chain is built from TRBV12-3 or TRBV12-4 and TRBJ1-1; D ambiguous. The CDR3 sequence is 13 residues long. Between the trimmed V and J ends, which lost 4 bases and 4 bases, there was a span of 10 bases.

This clonotype appeared once. The chain has TRBV15 and TRBJ1-1, with a tentative D call TRBD1 (5 bases). V was shortened by 5 bases and J by 6 bases, with 16 bases between the two germline ends. In germline, CDR1 is LNHNV, CDR2 YYDKDF (reference sequence). This CDR3 region has 14 residues. Written as DNA, the CDR3 is TGTGCCACCAGCGAAGGCTCAGGGTATCCTGAAGCTTTCTTT. It is translated as CATSEGSGYPEAFF.

This clonotype was seen just once. The chain couples TRBV15 to TRBJ2-3; 7 bases map to TRBD1. J was trimmed by 2 bases and V by 0 bases; bases with no gene match: 5. This CDR3 comprises 16 residues. CDR1 is LNHNV, CDR2 YYDKDF, per germline (reference sequence). The CDR3 here is CATSRERQGNTDTQYF. CDR3 DNA sequence: TGTGCCACCAGCAGAGAGCGACAGGGTAACACAGATACGCAGTATTTT.